This section outlines one T cell receptor beta chain sequence together with its context. The sample belongs to a study of OX40 agonist ivuxolimab in advanced cancers. Overall study: The group had a mean age of about 60 years, ranged from about 20 to 90, and was approximately 81% male.

Here immunoSEQ multiplex PCR was the method, and the copy in TCRdb shows in-frame clones only, minus some. Of some 11,000 clones detected, about nine tenths appear once; the ten largest clones hold around 31%. The V segment lost 5 bases and the J segment 5 bases; nucleotides outside the gene matches: 6. The CDR3 spans 14 residues. CDR1 and CDR2 from the germline V gene are MDHEN and SYDVKM. The gene calls are TRBV28 and TRBJ2-7; TRBD1 matches 10 bases. The sample here was CD4+ or CD8+ T cells sorted from blood, taken in a trial of the OX40 agonist ivuxolimab. This clonotype was sampled from an adult with an advanced solid tumor such as melanoma, head and neck, liver or kidney cancer. In DNA form, the CDR3 reads TGTGCCAGCAGTCCGACAGGGGGCGGGAACGAGCAGTACTTC. It yields the protein CASSPTGGGNEQYF.